These 4 T cell receptor beta chains share one sample of origin, sequenced in a study of response to subunit inactivated influenza vaccine. Each CDR3 protein is one row after TCRdb ran MiXCR on the RT-PCR reads. The sample records about 780,000 distinct CDR3 sequences, approximately 17% being singletons. The sample consisted of PBMCs from blood, taken roughly 5 days after vaccination. These receptors came from a man aged 45 to 65 who received an inactivated influenza vaccine.

The chain uses TRBV20-1 and TRBJ1-2; TRBD1 agrees at 8 bases. Germline CDR1 and CDR2: DFQATT and SNEGSKA (reference sequence). The CDR3 has 12 residues. J gave up 4 bases and V 6 bases, and 4 bases lay outside the gene matches. CDR3 in amino acids: CSARGQVYGYTF. The CDR3 DNA follows: TGCAGTGCCCGGGGACAGGTCTATGGCTACACCTTC.

This clonotype was found a few times. V gene TRBV5-6 combines with J gene TRBJ1-1; 7 bases fit TRBD1. This CDR3 contains 15 residues. Trimming cost V 2 bases and J 3 bases; bases outside gene matches: 7. The V gene's germline CDR1 is SGHDT and CDR2 YYEEEE. Here the CDR3 reads CASSFSPGQHTEAFF. The CDR3, as DNA: TGTGCCAGCAGCTTTTCACCGGGACAGCACACTGAAGCTTTCTTT. Full variable domain (outside the CDR3, taken from reference TRBV5-6 and TRBJ1-1): DAGVTQSPTHLIKTRGQQVTLRCSPKSGHDTVSWYQQALGQGPQFIFQYYEEEERQRGNFPDRFSGHQFPNYSSELNVNALLLGDSALYLCASSFSPGQHTEAFFGQGTRLTVV.

In its sample, this clonotype was seen a few times. V gene TRBV6-2 or TRBV6-3 combines with J gene TRBJ1-1, with D possibly TRBD1 on 6 matching bases. CDR3 size: 16 residues. Germline V gene sequence: CDR1 MNHEY, CDR2 SVGEGT. V was shortened by 0 bases and J by 5 bases, with 16 bases between the two germline ends. Written as DNA, the CDR3 is TGTGCCAGCAGTTACTCGACGCCAGGGGTGGAGACTGAAGCTTTCTTT. It translates to CASSYSTPGVETEAFF.

The rearrangement links TRBV28 to TRBJ2-7; 9 nucleotides agree with TRBD1. Germline CDR1 and CDR2: MDHEN and SYDVKM. CDR3 length: 14 residues. V was clipped by 5 bases and J by 4 bases; unmatched bases: 6. The CDR3 is CASSRDRVVYEQYF. The CDR3 DNA reads as TGTGCCAGCAGTAGGGACAGGGTGGTTTACGAGCAGTACTTC.